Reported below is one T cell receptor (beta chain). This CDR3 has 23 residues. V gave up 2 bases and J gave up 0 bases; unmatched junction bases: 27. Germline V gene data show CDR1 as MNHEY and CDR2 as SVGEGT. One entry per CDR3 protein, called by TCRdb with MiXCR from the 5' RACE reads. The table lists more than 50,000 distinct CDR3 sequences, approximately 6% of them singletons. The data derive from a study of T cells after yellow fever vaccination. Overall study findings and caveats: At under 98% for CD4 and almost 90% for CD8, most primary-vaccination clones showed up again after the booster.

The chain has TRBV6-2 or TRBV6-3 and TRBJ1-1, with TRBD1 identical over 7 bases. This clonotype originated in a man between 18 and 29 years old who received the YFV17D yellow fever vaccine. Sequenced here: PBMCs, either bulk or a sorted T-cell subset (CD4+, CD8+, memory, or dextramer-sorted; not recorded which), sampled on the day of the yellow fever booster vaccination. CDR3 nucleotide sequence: TGTGCCAGCAGTTACCTCGCCGAGACAGGGAGGTTTTTTTATAGGGTGATGAACACTGAAGCTTTCTTT. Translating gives CASSYLAETGRFFYRVMNTEAFF.